This TCR beta chain emerged from a study of blood T cell repertoires in COVID-19 (dated by TCRdb to about 2020). Broadly, across the study: The collaborator samples originated in the United States, Italy and Spain and spanned the acute and convalescent phases of COVID-19. The samples were drawn from two sources: the first 160 participants of the ongoing ImmuneRACE study, and fewer than 1,500 subjects contributed by 6 global collaborators. A freely available public database, intended as a resource for researchers studying the immune response to SARS-CoV-2, is where the repertoires were released. Where HLA class I and class II types were available, the types were taken from metadata supplied by the sample provider, not from assay-based typing. The material from the prospective study consisted of cDNA or gDNA derived from T cells, B-cell-depleted T cells, or PBMCs. The dataset comprised deeply sampled blood TCRbeta repertoires from subjects exposed to, actively infected with, or recovered from COVID-19. A de-identified subject ID, COVID-19 status, age in years and sex were almost always included in the sample metadata. The paper as a whole reports these results and caveats: The amount of clinical and demographic metadata varied by source and participant and was provided uncurated.

The CDR3 has 13 amino acids, counting the end cysteine and phenylalanine. The kept DNA is CDR3 alone, 39 bases in frame from the first base. V is pared back by 8 bases and J by 8 bases, with 16 bases lying between the germline termini. The immunoSEQ Assay, a bias-controlled multiplex PCR, was used to amplify TCRbeta CDR3 regions from genomic DNA. On the authors' methods: Nucleated cell counts per sample were estimated from amplification of reference gene primers within the assay. To quantify the absolute abundance of each unique TCRbeta CDR3 rearrangement, sequence reads were collapsed and filtered. For each sample, productive Simpson clonality was calculated as the square root of Simpson's diversity index over productive rearrangements. TCRdb provides this immuneACCESS table in a form limited to in-frame rearrangements. Some clones are lacking; in checked studies, under half of them reflect an unresolved V gene, and why the rest are absent is not known. The V and J calls and clone size were taken over from that table, and D and trimming were inferred from the DNA. The sample includes 150,000 to 200,000 clones, with 80% to 90% observed a single time. The leading ten clones occupy 7.7% of the sample.

Comments on this clone: It lacks a known antigen. No per-base quality is available; no much larger clone lies one base away.

A second Seattle source provided samples from volunteer blood donors who had recovered from COVID-19. Collaborating institutions collected whole blood in K2EDTA tubes following their own protocols. Collaborator samples were shipped for TCRbeta analysis as frozen whole blood, isolated PBMCs, or DNA extracted from either sample type. This clonotype was sampled from a man aged 35 to 55 who had recovered from COVID-19. The chain employs TRBV12-3 or TRBV12-4 and TRBJ2-1; a tentative D match to TRBD2 spans 5 bases. Material for sequencing was peripheral blood. The bases read TGTGCCAGCTCACTAGGGCTCTGGGATGAGCAGTTCTTC. The resulting protein is CASSLGLWDEQFF.